This T cell receptor beta chain derives from a study of T cells after yellow fever vaccination. Concerning this clonotype itself: What it binds is unknown.

The ends were cut back, 1 base at V and 2 bases at J, with 10 bases in the middle. This CDR3 region has 15 residues. The germline V gene encodes CDR1 LNHDA and CDR2 SQIVND (reference sequence). Study-level results: Booster sampling recovered most clones from primary vaccination (approximately 97% CD4, approximately 90% CD8).

TCRdb called the 5' RACE reads again in MiXCR, with one record for every CDR3 protein. The sample gives about 75,000 distinct CDR3 sequences, more than 5.5% of which show up once; approximately 29% is in the top ten. The specimen comprised CD8+ T cells sorted from PBMCs, sampled 10 to 11 days after the first yellow fever vaccination. The J gene is TRBJ2-3, the V gene TRBV19; D is ambiguous. This TCR derives from a man aged 18-30 years who received the YFV17D yellow fever vaccine. CDR3 protein: CASSIVSGFTDTQYF. DNA for the CDR3: TGTGCCAGTAGTATAGTTAGTGGATTCACAGATACGCAGTATTTT.